Listed here are 32 T cell receptor beta chains from one sample, sequenced in a study of blood T cell repertoires in COVID-19. Here immunoSEQ multiplex PCR was the method, and the copy in TCRdb shows in-frame clones only, minus some. The data show some 240,000 clones, 89% seen once. The sample taken for sequencing was peripheral blood. The receptors shown here come from a man aged 60-69 years who had recovered from COVID-19.

The chain is built from TRBV3-1 (or the pseudogene TRBV3-2) and TRBJ2-1, with 10 bases that match TRBD2. Trimming took 2 bases from V and 10 from J; bases not matched to a gene: 8. This CDR3 has 15 amino acids. CDR1 LGHDT and CDR2 YNNKEL come from the germline V gene (reference sequence). CDR3 in DNA: TGTGCCAGCAGCCAAAAAGCGGGAGGGGTCTACGAGCAGTTCTTC. Translated, it gives CASSQKAGGVYEQFF.

The chain combines TRBV7-6 with TRBJ2-5; 15 positions match TRBD2. Trimming removed 1 base from V and 0 bases from J; junction bases left unmatched: 3. The CDR3 runs to 18 residues. The V gene's germline CDR1 is SGHVS and CDR2 FNYEAQ. CDR3 amino acids: CASSLVGTSGGYQETQYF. The CDR3 DNA sequence: TGTGCCAGCAGCTTAGTGGGGACTAGCGGGGGGTACCAAGAGACCCAGTACTTC.

The V call is TRBV30, the J call TRBJ1-5; D possibly corresponds to TRBD1 (6 bases). Germline CDR1 and CDR2: GTSNPN and SVGIG (reference sequence). CDR3 size: 14 residues. The V end was cut by 4 bases, the J end by 6 bases, with 16 bases between. CDR3 amino acids: CAWNQPDRSQPQHF. The CDR3 nucleotides are TGTGCCTGGAACCAGCCCGACAGGTCTCAGCCCCAGCATTTT.

This clone was recorded only once. The J gene is TRBJ1-5, the V gene TRBV28, with 9 bases fitting TRBD1. The CDR3 consists of 16 residues. Trimming cost V 6 bases and J 3 bases; bases outside gene matches: 9. Germline-derived CDR1 and CDR2 are MDHEN and SYDVKM. CDR3 in amino acids: CASRTGGILDNQPQHF. CDR3 bases: TGTGCCAGCAGGACAGGGGGTATACTAGACAATCAGCCCCAGCATTTT.

The chain carries TRBV5-6 and TRBJ2-1; 8 bases fit TRBD2. This CDR3 is 15 amino acids long. Germline V gene data show CDR1 as SGHDT and CDR2 as YYEEEE. V was clipped by 4 bases and J by 2 bases; unmatched bases: 5. The CDR3, as DNA: TGTGCCAGCAGCCCTGAACTAGCGGCCTACAATGAGCAGTTCTTC. Its protein product is CASSPELAAYNEQFF.

The V gene is TRBV9, the J gene TRBJ1-1; D unresolved. This CDR3 has 13 amino acids. The V end was cut by 3 bases, the J end by 11 bases, with 17 bases between. Germline V CDR1 and CDR2: SGDLS, YYNGEE. CDR3 loop: CASSAEARDRAFF. The DNA for the CDR3 is TGTGCCAGCAGCGCAGAGGCCCGGGATAGGGCTTTCTTT.

The chain uses TRBV16 and TRBJ2-7; D is possibly TRBD1 (5 bases). The germline V gene has CDR1 KGHSY and CDR2 FQNENV. V gave up 1 base and J gave up 3 bases, with 16 bases separating them. The CDR3 contains 16 residues. The CDR3 region is CASSQFALSRDYEQYF. The CDR3 DNA is TGTGCCAGCAGCCAATTTGCGCTTAGCAGGGACTACGAGCAGTACTTC.

This CDR3 reads CAGLVGQGIYEQYF. CDR3 nucleotide sequence: TGTGCCGGACTCGTCGGACAGGGAATCTACGAGCAGTACTTC. This sequence joins TRBV2 and TRBJ2-7; 8 bases map to TRBD1. Trimming at V came to 11 bases and at J to 3 bases, leaving 12 bases not matched to a gene. Germline V gives CDR1 SNHLY, CDR2 FYNNEI. CDR3 length equals 14 residues.

The V gene is TRBV6-4, the J gene TRBJ2-3; TRBD2 agrees at 10 bases. The CDR3 is 16 residues long. Germline values: CDR1 MRHNA, CDR2 SNTAGT. V lost 6 bases and J lost 6; bases outside the gene matches: 12. The CDR3 region is CASRSPASGRTDTQYF. The CDR3 nucleotides read TGTGCCAGCAGGAGCCCCGCTAGCGGGAGAACTGATACGCAGTATTTT.

This chain links TRBV19 with TRBJ1-5; D is uncertain. The V gene lost 6 bases and the J gene lost 6 bases, with 18 bases spanning the gap. The germline V gene encodes CDR1 LNHDA and CDR2 SQIVND (reference sequence). The CDR3 is made up of 15 amino acids. CDR3 sequence: CASRSLERETQPQHF. The CDR3 DNA is TGTGCCAGTAGGAGCCTGGAGAGGGAAACTCAGCCCCAGCATTTT.

The chain couples TRBV5-6 to TRBJ2-7; D not certain. Germline V CDR1 and CDR2: SGHDT, YYEEEE. The CDR3 is made up of 15 amino acids. Deletions cut 0 bases from V and 2 bases from J, with 12 bases between. CDR3 residues: CASSLATVGTYEQYF. The CDR3 nucleotides are TGTGCCAGCAGCTTGGCTACAGTTGGCACCTACGAGCAGTACTTC.

The chain is built from TRBV7-3 and TRBJ2-7; TRBD1 aligns across 9 bases. CDR3 length equals 14 residues. In germline, CDR1 is SGHTA, CDR2 FQGTGA. The V gene end was trimmed by 5 bases and the J gene end by 2 bases; junction bases not matched to a gene: 4. CDR3 coding DNA: TGTGCCAGCAGCCCGGGACAGGGTCCCTACGAGCAGTACTTC. Translating it yields CASSPGQGPYEQYF.

The V call is TRBV19, the J call TRBJ2-1, with D perhaps matching TRBD2 (5 bases). V lost 5 bases and J lost 5, with 13 bases in between. This CDR3 comprises 14 residues. Germline CDR1 LNHDA, CDR2 SQIVND (reference sequence). The CDR3 bases are TGTGCCAGTAGTCCGGGAATTGGGAACAATGAGCAGTTCTTC. Translated: CASSPGIGNNEQFF.

This sequence joins TRBV7-8 and TRBJ2-5; 8 bases are a match to TRBD2. The junction had 10 bases not matched to a gene; V was cut back by 2 bases and J by 5 bases. Germline CDR1 is SGHVS and CDR2 is FQNEAQ. This CDR3 contains 16 residues. CDR3 residues: CASSLTSGGQWETQYF. Written as DNA, the CDR3 is TGTGCCAGCAGCTTAACCTCGGGGGGGCAATGGGAGACCCAGTACTTC.

J is TRBJ1-5 and V is TRBV6-1; tentatively, D is TRBD1 (6 bases). Trimming cost V 2 bases and J 6 bases, with 11 bases left between them. CDR3 length: 14 amino acids. The germline gives CDR1 MNHNS, CDR2 SASEGT. This CDR3 is CASSESGDGQPQHF. DNA of the CDR3: TGTGCCAGCAGTGAATCAGGGGACGGTCAGCCCCAGCATTTT.

The chain joins TRBV19 to TRBJ1-5; 7 bases are a match to TRBD1. The CDR3 is 16 residues long. Germline CDR1 LNHDA, CDR2 SQIVND (reference sequence). V shed 0 bases and J 7 bases; nucleotides not matched to a gene: 9. The CDR3 region has the DNA TGTGCCAGTAGTATAGACCGGACAGGCGGAAAACAGCCCCAGCATTTT. It yields the protein CASSIDRTGGKQPQHF.

The rearrangement uses TRBV18 and TRBJ1-1; TRBD1 agrees at 9 bases. J was trimmed by 8 bases and V by 4 bases; bases with no gene match: 5. CDR3 size: 13 residues. CDR1 and CDR2 (germline): KGHSH, LQKENI. The CDR3, as DNA: TGTGCCAGCTCACTTGGGACAGGGAAGGAAGCTTTCTTT. Protein product: CASSLGTGKEAFF.

The V gene is TRBV4-1, the J gene TRBJ2-2, with 7 bases matching TRBD2. The CDR3 is 16 amino acids. J gave up 4 bases and V 1 base, and 6 bases lay outside the gene matches. Germline CDR1 and CDR2: MGHRA and YSYEKL. CDR3: CASSQGLARGTGELFF. The CDR3 DNA reads TGCGCCAGCAGCCAAGGACTAGCTCGTGGCACCGGGGAGCTGTTTTTT.

The chain has TRBV5-1 and TRBJ2-1; TRBD2 matches 8 bases. Germline lookup yields CDR1 SGHRS and CDR2 YFSETQ. V lost 2 bases, J lost 8 bases, and 9 bases stayed unmatched. The CDR3 totals 15 residues. CDR3 residues: CASSFTGGDGDEQFF. DNA for the CDR3: TGCGCCAGCAGCTTCACCGGGGGGGATGGCGATGAGCAGTTCTTC.

The rearrangement links TRBV7-9 to TRBJ2-7; 7 bases line up with TRBD1. V dropped 5 bases and J dropped 4; count of bases not matched to a gene: 2. Germline values: CDR1 SEHNR, CDR2 FQNEAQ (reference sequence). CDR3 length: 12 residues. The CDR3 region has the DNA TGTGCCAGCAGCCAGACAGGGTACGAGCAGTACTTC. Its translation is CASSQTGYEQYF.

V usage is TRBV28 and J usage is TRBJ2-1; 12 positions agree with TRBD2. CDR1 is MDHEN, CDR2 SYDVKM, per germline. V dropped 5 bases and J dropped 4; count of bases not matched to a gene: 6. There are 16 residues in the CDR3. The CDR3 region has the DNA TGTGCCAGCAGTACTAGACTAGCGGGAGCTTACAATGAGCAGTTCTTC. Amino acid sequence: CASSTRLAGAYNEQFF.

The chain combines TRBV20-1 with TRBJ2-7; TRBD1 matches 9 bases. Losses at the gene ends were 3 bases for V and 6 bases for J; bases not matched to a gene: 9. The germline CDR1 and CDR2 sequences are DFQATT and SNEGSKA (reference sequence). CDR3 length: 14 residues. The CDR3 protein is CSASRGTGSSEQYF. CDR3 sequence (DNA): TGCAGTGCTAGTAGGGGGACAGGGTCTTCCGAGCAGTACTTC.

This sequence joins TRBV27 and TRBJ2-1, with D perhaps TRBD1 (5 bases). Germline V CDR1 and CDR2: MNHEY, SMNVEV (reference sequence). The germline V and J ends were trimmed by 6 bases and 6 bases, with 21 bases remaining between them. The CDR3 length is 16 residues. CDR3 sequence (DNA): TGTGCCAGCAGCCCCCGAGTAGGGGTCTCAGGCAATGAGCAGTTCTTC. This encodes CASSPRVGVSGNEQFF.

The chain is built from TRBV10-1 and TRBJ1-5; a weak D match, TRBD1 (5 bases). V gave up 6 bases and J gave up 5 bases, with 14 bases separating them. Germline V CDR1 and CDR2: WNHNN, SYGVQD (reference sequence). The length of the CDR3 is 14 residues. The CDR3 loop is CASSAGTEYQPQHF. The CDR3 coding sequence is TGCGCCAGCAGCGCCGGGACTGAGTATCAGCCCCAGCATTTT.

The chain uses TRBV28 and TRBJ1-2; no clear D. CDR1 is MDHEN and CDR2 is SYDVKM in the germline V gene. The CDR3 has 11 residues. Trimming pared 7 bases from V and 4 bases from J, leaving 7 bases between. The CDR3 loop is CASNIGYGYTF. CDR3 DNA: TGTGCCAGCAATATCGGCTATGGCTACACCTTC.

The chain links TRBV6-6 to TRBJ2-5, with a possible D match to TRBD1 (5 bases). V shed 0 bases and J shed 2 bases, with 7 bases lying between them. This CDR3 has 14 residues. Germline lookup yields CDR1 MNHNY and CDR2 SVGAGI (reference sequence). For the CDR3, the DNA is TGTGCCAGCAGTTACTCGGGGCAGCAAGAGACCCAGTACTTC. Amino acids: CASSYSGQQETQYF.

The chain employs TRBV30 and TRBJ2-7, with 7 bases matching TRBD1. V lost 4 bases to trimming and J lost 4 bases; unmatched junction nucleotides: 7. CDR3 size: 13 residues. Germline CDR1 and CDR2: GTSNPN and SVGIG (reference sequence). CDR3 in amino acids: CAWTKGTVYEQYF. CDR3 coding DNA: TGTGCCTGGACCAAAGGGACAGTTTACGAGCAGTACTTC.

The chain employs TRBV5-1 and TRBJ2-1; 14 bases agree with TRBD2. From germline, CDR1 is SGHRS and CDR2 YFSETQ. CDR3 length: 17 amino acids. V shed 2 bases and J 4 bases; nucleotides not matched to a gene: 5. The CDR3 DNA is TGCGCCAGCAGCTTTATGGGACTAGCGGGAGTGTACAATGAGCAGTTCTTC. Protein product: CASSFMGLAGVYNEQFF.

The chain recombines TRBV21-1 with TRBJ2-7; the D call TRBD1 from the table was never checked on the DNA. TRBV21-1 represents a pseudogene. The CDR3 totals 16 residues. This CDR3 is CASSKGRDRGTYEQYF. CDR3 bases: TGTGCCAGCAGCAAAGGGCGGGACAGGGGGACCTACGAGCAGTACTTC.

The rearrangement uses TRBV5-6 and TRBJ2-7, with 10 positions matching TRBD2. The CDR3 is 16 amino acids. V shed 4 bases, J shed 6 bases, and the junction held 13 bases outside the gene matches. Germline lookup yields CDR1 SGHDT and CDR2 YYEEEE. CDR3 in DNA: TGTGCCAGCAGCCAACAGCGCACTAGCGGGACAAGCGAGCAGTACTTC. Translating gives CASSQQRTSGTSEQYF.

This clone was seen once. This rearrangement joins TRBV4-2 to TRBJ1-1, with D possibly TRBD1 on 5 matching bases. The CDR3 totals 15 residues. Germline CDR1 reads LGHNA; CDR2 reads YNFKEQ. Trimming pared 1 base from V and 4 bases from J, leaving 13 bases between. CDR3 region: CASSQGEGGGTEAFF. CDR3 nucleotides: TGTGCCAGCAGCCAAGGAGAAGGCGGGGGCACTGAAGCTTTCTTT.

Concerning this clone itself: Other DNA sequences in this sample translate to the same CDR3. V and J are TRBV19 and TRBJ1-2; tentatively, D is TRBD1 (5 bases). The CDR3 contains 15 residues. V dropped 3 bases and J dropped 2 bases, with 13 bases sitting between them. Germline V gives CDR1 LNHDA, CDR2 SQIVND (reference sequence). The CDR3 reads CASSIGQGLNYGYTF. The CDR3 DNA follows: TGTGCCAGTAGTATCGGGCAGGGCCTAAACTATGGCTACACCTTC.